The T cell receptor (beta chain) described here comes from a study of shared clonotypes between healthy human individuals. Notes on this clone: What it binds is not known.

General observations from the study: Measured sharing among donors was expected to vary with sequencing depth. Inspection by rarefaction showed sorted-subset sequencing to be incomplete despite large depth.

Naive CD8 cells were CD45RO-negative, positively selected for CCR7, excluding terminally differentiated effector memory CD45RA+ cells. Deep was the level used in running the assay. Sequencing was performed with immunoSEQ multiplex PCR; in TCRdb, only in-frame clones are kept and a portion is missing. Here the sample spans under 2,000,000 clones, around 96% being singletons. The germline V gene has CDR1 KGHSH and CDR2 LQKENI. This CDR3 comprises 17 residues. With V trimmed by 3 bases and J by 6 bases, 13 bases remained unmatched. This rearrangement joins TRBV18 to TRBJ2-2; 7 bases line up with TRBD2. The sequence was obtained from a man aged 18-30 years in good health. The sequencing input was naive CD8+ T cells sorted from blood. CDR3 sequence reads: CASSPPPGLPDAGELFF. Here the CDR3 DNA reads TGTGCCAGCTCACCCCCGCCGGGACTACCGGACGCCGGGGAGCTGTTTTTT.